This T cell receptor (beta chain) was observed in a study of blood T cell repertoires in COVID-19. Study summary: The United States, Italy and Spain were the sources of the acute and convalescent COVID-19 samples. In each case, the material was cDNA or gDNA derived from T cells, B-cell-depleted T cells, or PBMCs.

The CDR3 has 14 residues. Trimming cost V 6 bases and J 3 bases, with 14 bases left between them. CDR1 and CDR2 from the germline V gene are SNHLY and FYNNEI. In the source study's methods: Reference gene primer amplification in the assay estimated nucleated cell counts. Assay used: immunoSEQ multiplex PCR; TCRdb lists only in-frame clones, some missing. V and J calls plus clone size are reproduced from that table; the DNA served to infer D and trimming. The table records approximately 120,000 clones, nearly 85% of them present only once. The source is a woman aged 50 to 60 with acute or convalescent COVID-19. The specimen was peripheral blood. The rearrangement uses TRBV2 and TRBJ1-2; D gene ambiguous. CDR3 region: CASRVGREDYGYTF. The DNA of the CDR3 is TGTGCCAGCAGAGTCGGAAGGGAGGACTATGGCTACACCTTC.